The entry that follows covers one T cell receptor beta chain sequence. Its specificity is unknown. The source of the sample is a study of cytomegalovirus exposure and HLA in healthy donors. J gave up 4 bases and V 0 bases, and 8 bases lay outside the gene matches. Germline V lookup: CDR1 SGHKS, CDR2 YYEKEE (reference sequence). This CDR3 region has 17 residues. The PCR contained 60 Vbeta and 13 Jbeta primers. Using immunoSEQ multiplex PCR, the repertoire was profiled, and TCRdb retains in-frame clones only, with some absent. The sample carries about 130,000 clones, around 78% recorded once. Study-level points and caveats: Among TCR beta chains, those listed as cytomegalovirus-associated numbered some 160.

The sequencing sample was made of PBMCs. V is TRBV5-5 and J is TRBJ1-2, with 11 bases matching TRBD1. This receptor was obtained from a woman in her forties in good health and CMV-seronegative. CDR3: CASSLGTGGAIGYGYTF. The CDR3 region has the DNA TGTGCCAGCAGCTTGGGGACAGGGGGCGCGATCGGCTATGGCTACACCTTC.